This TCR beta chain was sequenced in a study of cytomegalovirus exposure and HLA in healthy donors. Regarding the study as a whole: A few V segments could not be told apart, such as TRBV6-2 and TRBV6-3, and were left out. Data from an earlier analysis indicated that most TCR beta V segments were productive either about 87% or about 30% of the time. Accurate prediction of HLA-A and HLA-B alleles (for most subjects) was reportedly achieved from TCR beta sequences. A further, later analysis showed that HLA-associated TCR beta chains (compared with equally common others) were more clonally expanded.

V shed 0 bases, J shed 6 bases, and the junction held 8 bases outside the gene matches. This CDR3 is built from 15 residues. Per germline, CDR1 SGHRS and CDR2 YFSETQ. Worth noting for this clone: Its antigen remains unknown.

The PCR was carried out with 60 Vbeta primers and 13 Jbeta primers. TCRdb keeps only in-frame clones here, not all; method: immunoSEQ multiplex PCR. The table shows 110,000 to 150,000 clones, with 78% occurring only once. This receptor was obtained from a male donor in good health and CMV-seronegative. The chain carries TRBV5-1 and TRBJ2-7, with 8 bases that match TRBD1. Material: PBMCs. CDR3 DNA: TGCGCCAGCAGCTTGGGTAGACAGGGGTTAGGCGAGCAGTACTTC. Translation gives CASSLGRQGLGEQYF.